This entry lists 18 T cell receptor beta chains sequenced from one sample in a study of blood T cell repertoires in COVID-19. The protocol was immunoSEQ multiplex PCR, while the TCRdb copy is restricted to in-frame clones and leaves out a portion. The sample contains roughly 200,000 clones, roughly 81% of which appear only once. The material sequenced was peripheral blood. These receptors originate from a woman aged 35 to 49 with COVID-19, enrolled during active disease.

This rearrangement joins TRBV6-1 to TRBJ2-1, with D uncertain. V shed 5 bases and J shed 2 bases, with 10 bases lying between them. This CDR3 comprises 14 residues. Germline values: CDR1 MNHNS, CDR2 SASEGT. CDR3 sequence (DNA): TGTGCCAGCAGTAATGCGCCCGCCTACAATGAGCAGTTCTTC. Its translation: CASSNAPAYNEQFF.

This clone showed up just once. The CDR3 nucleotides are TGTGCCAGCAGTTTTGGCTATGGCAGCGACTATGGCTACACCTTC. Translation: CASSFGYGSDYGYTF. V and J are TRBV28 and TRBJ1-2, with D unclear. Between the trimmed V and J ends, which lost 3 bases and 3 bases, there was a span of 14 bases. The CDR3 length is 15 residues. Per germline, CDR1 MDHEN and CDR2 SYDVKM.

The genes are TRBV19 and TRBJ2-7; 13 positions agree with TRBD2. The V gene end was trimmed by 4 bases and the J gene end by 5 bases; junction bases not matched to a gene: 8. CDR1 LNHDA and CDR2 SQIVND come from the germline V gene (reference sequence). There are 16 residues in the CDR3. The CDR3 nucleotides are TGTGCCAGTAGTAAAGGACGGACTAGCGGGAGCGACGAGCAGTACTTC. The encoded protein is CASSKGRTSGSDEQYF.

This clone turned up a few times. The chain couples TRBV9 to TRBJ1-4; no clear D gene. The CDR3 length is 14 residues. CDR1 is SGDLS and CDR2 is YYNGEE in the germline V gene. V was cut by 4 bases and J by 5 bases, with 12 bases left in between. The DNA of the CDR3 is TGTGCCAGCAGCCCCGGGGTCCGAAATGAAAAACTGTTTTTT. Translation gives CASSPGVRNEKLFF.

The chain is built from TRBV4-1 and TRBJ2-1, with D possibly matching TRBD2 (5 bases). Trimming stripped 2 bases from V and 7 bases from J, with 9 bases between. CDR3 length: 13 amino acids. CDR1 is MGHRA and CDR2 is YSYEKL in the germline V gene. The CDR3 sequence: CASSQPRGNEQFF. The DNA for the CDR3 is TGCGCCAGCAGCCAACCTCGAGGGAATGAGCAGTTCTTC.

Here the CDR3 reads CASSLPGPPGTGELFF. The CDR3 DNA is TGTGCCAGCAGCTTACCTGGTCCGCCGGGCACCGGGGAGCTGTTTTTT. V gene TRBV5-4 combines with J gene TRBJ2-2, with D uncertain. V lost 2 bases to trimming and J lost 4 bases, with 15 bases between them. The CDR3 has 16 residues. Germline values: CDR1 SGHNT, CDR2 YYREEE (reference sequence).

The rearrangement links TRBV7-9 to TRBJ2-1; D is perhaps TRBD1 (6 bases). The germline V and J ends were trimmed by 5 bases and 3 bases, with 11 bases remaining between them. Germline V gene sequence: CDR1 SEHNR, CDR2 FQNEAQ (reference sequence). CDR3 length: 14 amino acids. The CDR3 sequence: CASSTTTGYNEQFF. CDR3 DNA sequence: TGTGCCAGCAGCACCACGACAGGCTACAATGAGCAGTTCTTC.

The count of this clone is one. The V call is TRBV28, the J call TRBJ1-4; D remains ambiguous. V was trimmed by 8 bases and J by 8 bases, leaving 6 bases between them. Germline V gene sequence: CDR1 MDHEN, CDR2 SYDVKM. This CDR3 has 10 amino acids. The CDR3 here is CASGREKLFF. CDR3 nucleotides: TGTGCCAGCGGTAGAGAAAAACTGTTTTTT.

The chain joins TRBV4-1 to TRBJ2-3; TRBD2 is a possible D gene (6 bases). The germline V and J ends were trimmed by 1 base and 2 bases, with 10 bases remaining between them. The CDR3 runs 15 residues. Per the germline V gene, CDR1 is MGHRA and CDR2 is YSYEKL. As DNA, the CDR3 is TGCGCCAGCAGCCAAGTTAGGACTACCACAGATACGCAGTATTTT. This sequence encodes CASSQVRTTTDTQYF.

This clone was recorded only once. The junction differs from germline at one of its ends, possibly a read error. V gene TRBV2 combines with J gene TRBJ2-1; D remains unclear. There are 13 residues in the CDR3. The germline CDR1 and CDR2 sequences are SNHLY and FYNNEI. In nucleotides, the CDR3 is TGTGCCAGCACAGGTACCTCCGACAATGAGCAGTTCTTC. This encodes CASTGTSDNEQFF.

The genes are TRBV27 and TRBJ2-1; 14 bases line up with TRBD2. The V and J ends lost 9 bases and 5 bases, in that order; junction bases with no gene match: 12. This CDR3 spans 17 amino acids. Germline loops: CDR1 MNHEY, CDR2 SMNVEV (reference sequence). The CDR3 DNA sequence: TGTGCCAGTCGACTAGCGGGAGGGCTTACCCTACACAATGAGCAGTTCTTC. Its protein product is CASRLAGGLTLHNEQFF.

This clone was observed a few times. The J gene is TRBJ2-7, the V gene TRBV5-4; TRBD1 aligns across 8 bases. CDR1 is SGHNT and CDR2 is YYREEE in the germline V gene (reference sequence). CDR3 length: 13 residues. Trimming at V came to 4 bases and at J to 7 bases, leaving 7 bases not matched to a gene. The CDR3 spells CASSRTGLEEQYF. CDR3 nucleotides: TGTGCCAGCAGCAGGACAGGGCTGGAGGAGCAGTACTTC.

J is TRBJ2-7 and V is TRBV19; 7 bases map to TRBD1. Losses at the gene ends were 3 bases for V and 2 bases for J; bases not matched to a gene: 4. CDR1 is LNHDA, CDR2 SQIVND, per germline (reference sequence). The CDR3 has 14 residues. This CDR3 reads CASSITGVAYEQYF. The CDR3, as DNA: TGTGCCAGTAGTATTACAGGGGTTGCCTACGAGCAGTACTTC.

J is TRBJ1-2 and V is TRBV7-8; 7 nucleotides match TRBD1. The CDR3 length is 13 residues. The V gene end was trimmed by 7 bases and the J gene end by 8 bases; junction bases not matched to a gene: 10. Germline lookup yields CDR1 SGHVS and CDR2 FQNEAQ. As DNA, the CDR3 is TGTGCCAGCACCCGGTCAGGGGGATGGGGCTACACCTTC. Encoded protein: CASTRSGGWGYTF.

The rearrangement uses TRBV27 and TRBJ2-1, with a possible D match to TRBD1 (6 bases). The V and J ends lost 1 base and 7 bases respectively, with 8 bases between them. The CDR3 is 13 residues long. Germline loops: CDR1 MNHEY, CDR2 SMNVEV (reference sequence). The CDR3: CASSLWQGNEQFF. CDR3 bases: TGTGCCAGCAGTTTATGGCAGGGGAATGAGCAGTTCTTC.

This clone was seen just once. J is TRBJ2-7 and V is TRBV7-9; 10 nucleotides match TRBD1. The CDR3 length is 15 residues. With V trimmed by 5 bases and J by 3 bases, 7 bases remained unmatched. Germline assignment: CDR1 SEHNR and CDR2 FQNEAQ (reference sequence). CDR3 coding DNA: TGTGCCAGCAGCCATCCGGGACAGGGGATCTACGAGCAGTACGTC. It is translated as CASSHPGQGIYEQYV.

The chain recombines TRBV12-3 or TRBV12-4 with TRBJ2-1, with a tentative D call TRBD2 (6 bases). Trimming removed 5 bases from V and 10 bases from J, with 9 bases in between. This CDR3 spans 11 amino acids. In DNA form, the CDR3 reads TGTGCCAGCAGTCCCCGGGGGGAGCAGTTCTTC. It encodes CASSPRGEQFF.

The V call is TRBV6-6, the J call TRBJ2-3, with 9 bases lining up with TRBD2. Germline loops: CDR1 MNHNY, CDR2 SVGAGI (reference sequence). Trimming cost V 5 bases and J 4 bases; bases outside gene matches: 4. This CDR3 is built from 14 residues. CDR3 sequence: CASSQRGVPDTQYF. In nucleotides, the CDR3 is TGTGCCAGCAGTCAGCGGGGGGTCCCAGATACGCAGTATTTT.